This T cell receptor (beta chain) was sequenced during a study of T cell changes during pregnancy in multiple sclerosis. Assay used: immunoSEQ multiplex PCR; TCRdb lists only in-frame clones, some missing. The top ten hold approximately 0.62% of the sample, which has about 44,000 clones, approximately 91% seen once. The V and J ends lost 1 base and 5 bases respectively, with 8 bases between them. Germline values: CDR1 GTSNPN, CDR2 SVGIG (reference sequence). CDR3 length: 12 residues. The input for sequencing was CD4+ T cells from peripheral blood mononuclear cells, taken in the first trimester of pregnancy. The source is a female donor with multiple sclerosis, enrolled in a pregnancy study. The chain joins TRBV30 to TRBJ1-2, with TRBD1 as a possible D gene (5 bases). CDR3 DNA sequence: TGTGCCTGGAGTGGGGGCCGGTATGGCTACACCTTC. Translating gives CAWSGGRYGYTF.